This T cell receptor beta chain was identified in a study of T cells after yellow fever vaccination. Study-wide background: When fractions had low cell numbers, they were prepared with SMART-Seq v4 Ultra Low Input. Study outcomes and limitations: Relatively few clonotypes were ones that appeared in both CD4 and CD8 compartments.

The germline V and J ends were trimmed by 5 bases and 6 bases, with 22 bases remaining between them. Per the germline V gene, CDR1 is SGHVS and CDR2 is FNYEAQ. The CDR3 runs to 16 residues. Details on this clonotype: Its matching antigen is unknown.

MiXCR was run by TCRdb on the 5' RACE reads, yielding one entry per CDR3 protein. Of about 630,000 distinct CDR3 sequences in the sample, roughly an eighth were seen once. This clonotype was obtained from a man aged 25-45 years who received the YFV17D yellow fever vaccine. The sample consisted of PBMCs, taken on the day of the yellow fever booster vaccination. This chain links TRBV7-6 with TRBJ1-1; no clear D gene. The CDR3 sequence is CASSPFPRLGEAEAFF. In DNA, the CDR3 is TGTGCCAGCAGCCCATTCCCCCGCCTGGGAGAGGCTGAAGCTTTCTTT.